The 3 T cell receptor beta chains reported below all come from one sample, sequenced in a study of beta chain features in type 1 diabetes. The entirety of the isolated RNA underwent reverse transcription, so expressed TCRB transcripts were sequenced. Measured with immunoSEQ multiplex PCR; TCRdb has only the in-frame clones, and not every one. The table includes over 500,000 clones, roughly 16% detected once. Sequenced input: naive CD4+ T cells from blood. Receptors originate from a young man in good health.

There are a few counts of this clone. V and J are TRBV2 and TRBJ1-5; 7 nucleotides align to TRBD1. V shed 6 bases and J 0 bases; nucleotides not matched to a gene: 5. The CDR3 runs to 15 residues. Germline values: CDR1 SNHLY, CDR2 FYNNEI. The CDR3 region is CASSEQGLSNQPQHF. The CDR3, as DNA: TGTGCCAGCAGCGAACAGGGGCTTAGCAATCAGCCCCAGCATTTT.

Only a few counts were recorded for this clone. This chain uses TRBV28 with TRBJ1-5; the D gene is possibly TRBD1 (6 bases). The CDR3 extends over 14 amino acids. V lost 5 bases, J lost 2 bases, and 10 bases lay in between. Germline V gene data show CDR1 as MDHEN and CDR2 as SYDVKM. CDR3 sequence reads: CASSRTVGNQPQHF. As DNA, the CDR3 is TGTGCCAGCAGTCGGACAGTCGGCAATCAGCCCCAGCATTTT.

This clone has a handful of counts. This chain connects TRBV5-5 to TRBJ2-6; weak D call: TRBD2 (5 bases). The CDR3 has 16 residues. The V and J ends lost 5 bases and 0 bases respectively, with 12 bases between them. CDR1 is SGHKS, CDR2 YYEKEE, per germline (reference sequence). Here the CDR3 DNA reads TGTGCCAGCAGGCGGACTGGGCCCTCTGGGGCCAACGTCCTGACTTTC. It translates to CASRRTGPSGANVLTF.